Detailed here is one T cell receptor (beta chain). Its target is unknown. The protocol was immunoSEQ multiplex PCR, while the TCRdb copy is restricted to in-frame clones and leaves out a portion. The data hold about 100,000 clones, with approximately 90% observed a single time. With 6 bases removed from V and 3 bases from J, the gap between germline ends came to 15 bases. Germline lookup yields CDR1 MDHEN and CDR2 SYDVKM. The CDR3 extends over 15 amino acids. This entry is derived from a study of OX40 agonist ivuxolimab in advanced cancers. At the level of the study: Ivuxolimab, an agonistic anti-OX40 (CD134) antibody, was given to patients. Regarding the study as a whole: Clonal expansion among partial responders at 0.1-3.0 mg/kg ranked near the lowest.

Blood samples were obtained at baseline, cycle 4 day 1, and cycle 7 day 1. The input for sequencing was CD4+ or CD8+ T cells sorted from blood, taken in a trial of the OX40 agonist ivuxolimab. This rearrangement joins TRBV28 to TRBJ1-5; no clear D. The receptor was derived from an adult with an advanced solid tumor such as melanoma, head and neck, liver or kidney cancer. The CDR3 nucleotides are TGTGCCAGCAGAAGCGGCGGCAGACTCAATCAGCCCCAGCATTTT. This gives the protein CASRSGGRLNQPQHF.